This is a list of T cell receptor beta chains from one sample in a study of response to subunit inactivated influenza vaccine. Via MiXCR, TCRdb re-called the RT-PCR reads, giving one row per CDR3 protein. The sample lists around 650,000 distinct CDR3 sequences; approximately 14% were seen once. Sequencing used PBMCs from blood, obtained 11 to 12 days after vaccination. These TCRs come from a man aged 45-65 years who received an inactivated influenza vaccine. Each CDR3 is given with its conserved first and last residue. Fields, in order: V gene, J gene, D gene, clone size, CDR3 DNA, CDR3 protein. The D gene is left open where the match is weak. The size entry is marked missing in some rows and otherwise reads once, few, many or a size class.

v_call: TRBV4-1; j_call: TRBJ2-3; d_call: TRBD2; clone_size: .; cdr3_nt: TGCGCCAGCAGCCTTCAGACTAGCGGGGGGGCAGATACGCAGTATTTT; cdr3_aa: CASSLQTSGGADTQYF
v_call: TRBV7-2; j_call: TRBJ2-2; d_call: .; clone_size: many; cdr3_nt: TGTGCCAGCAGCTACAGGGAAGGGGCCGGGGAGCTGTTTTTT; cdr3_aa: CASSYREGAGELFF
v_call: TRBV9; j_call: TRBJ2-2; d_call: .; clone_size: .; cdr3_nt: TGTGCCAGCAGCCCAGGGACTTCCTCCACCGGGGAGCTGTTTTTT; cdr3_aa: CASSPGTSSTGELFF
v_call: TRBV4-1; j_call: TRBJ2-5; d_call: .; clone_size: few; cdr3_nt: TGCGCCAGCAGCCTCCGGCCCACGCCGCTTATGGCCCAGTACTTC; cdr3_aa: CASSLRPTPLMAQYF
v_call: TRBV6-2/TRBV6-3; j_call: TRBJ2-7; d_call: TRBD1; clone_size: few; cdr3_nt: TGTGCCAGCAGCCTTATAATGACAGGGGCCGCCTTCCAGTACTTC; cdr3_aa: CASSLIMTGAAFQYF
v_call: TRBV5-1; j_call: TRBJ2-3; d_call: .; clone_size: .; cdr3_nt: TGCGCCAGCAGCTTGTCTACAGATATCGGCACAGATACGCAGTATTTT; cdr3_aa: CASSLSTDIGTDTQYF
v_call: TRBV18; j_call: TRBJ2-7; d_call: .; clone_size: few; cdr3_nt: TGTGCCAGCTCACCACAACAGGAGCGCTACGAGCAGTACTTC; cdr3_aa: CASSPQQERYEQYF
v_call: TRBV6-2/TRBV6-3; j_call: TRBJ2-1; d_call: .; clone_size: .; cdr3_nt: TGTGCCAGCAGTTACTTACGCGGGGGCCCTTCCTACAATGAGCAGTTCTTC; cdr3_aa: CASSYLRGGPSYNEQFF
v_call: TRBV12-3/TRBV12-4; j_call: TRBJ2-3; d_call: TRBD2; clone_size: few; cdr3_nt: TGTGCCAGCAGTACCGGCGGACTAGCGGGAGGGGCAGATACGCAGTATTTT; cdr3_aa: CASSTGGLAGGADTQYF
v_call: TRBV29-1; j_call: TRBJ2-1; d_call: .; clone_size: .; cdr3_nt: TGCAGCGTTGAGTTCGGACTTCTGTACAATGAGCAGTTCTTC; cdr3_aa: CSVEFGLLYNEQFF
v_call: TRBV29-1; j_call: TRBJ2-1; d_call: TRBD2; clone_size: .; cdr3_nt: TGCAGCGTTGACGACGTCACAGGAAGGGCTAGCGGATACAATGAGCAGTTCTTC; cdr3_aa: CSVDDVTGRASGYNEQFF
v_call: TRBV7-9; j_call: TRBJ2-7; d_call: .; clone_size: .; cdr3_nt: TGTGCCAGCAGCTTGGAACCGGCCTACGAGCAGTACTTC; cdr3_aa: CASSLEPAYEQYF
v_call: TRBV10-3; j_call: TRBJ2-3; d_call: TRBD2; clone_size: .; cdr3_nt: TGTGCCATCATAGCGGGGATGGGTCGTACAGATACGCAGTATTTT; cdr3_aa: CAIIAGMGRTDTQYF